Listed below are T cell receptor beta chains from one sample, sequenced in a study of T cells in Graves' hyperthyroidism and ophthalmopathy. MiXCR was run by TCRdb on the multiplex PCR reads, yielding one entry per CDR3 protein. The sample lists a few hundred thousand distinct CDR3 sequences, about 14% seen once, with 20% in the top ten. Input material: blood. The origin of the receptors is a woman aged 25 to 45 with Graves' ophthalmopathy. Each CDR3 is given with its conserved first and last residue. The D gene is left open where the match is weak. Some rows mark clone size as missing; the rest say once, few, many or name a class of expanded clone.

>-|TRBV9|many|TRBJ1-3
TGTGCCAGCAGCGTGACGCCCTTGCCAGGGGCATATGGAAACACCATATATTTT
CASSVTPLPGAYGNTIYF
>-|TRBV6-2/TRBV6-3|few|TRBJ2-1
TGTGCCAGCAGTTACATCCGGGGTCCCTACAATGAGCAGTTCTTC
CASSYIRGPYNEQFF
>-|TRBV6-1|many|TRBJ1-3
TGTGCCAGCAGTGTTAAGGGGGGCTGGGCTGGAAACACCATATATTTT
CASSVKGGWAGNTIYF
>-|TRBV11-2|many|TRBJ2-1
TGTGCCAGCAGCTTAATACTCGGGGCCCAAGACAATGAGCAGTTCTTC
CASSLILGAQDNEQFF
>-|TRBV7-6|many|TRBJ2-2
TGTGCCAGCAGCGACTACTCGGGGGGCCCCGGGGAGCTGTTTTTT
CASSDYSGGPGELFF
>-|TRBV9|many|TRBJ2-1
TGTGCCAGCAGCGTAGAGGATCTCAATGAGCAGTTCTTC
CASSVEDLNEQFF
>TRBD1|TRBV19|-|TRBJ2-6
TGTGCCAGTAGTATAGATCTAGGGACAGGACTCTCTGGGGCCAACGTCCTGACTTTC
CASSIDLGTGLSGANVLTF
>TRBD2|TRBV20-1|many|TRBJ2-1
TGCAGTGCTATTGGCGGGGGTTCATACAATGAGCAGTTCTTC
CSAIGGGSYNEQFF
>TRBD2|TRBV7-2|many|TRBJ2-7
TGTGCCAGCAGCTTAAGGACTAGCGTGTCCTACGAGCAGTACTTC
CASSLRTSVSYEQYF
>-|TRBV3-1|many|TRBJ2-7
TGTGCCAGCAGCCTGACACGGGGAGAGCAGTACTTC
CASSLTRGEQYF
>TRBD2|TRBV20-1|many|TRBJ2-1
TGCAGTGCCACGTTTAGCGGGGTTGAGAATGAGCAGTTCTTC
CSATFSGVENEQFF
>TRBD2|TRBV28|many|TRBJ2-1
TGTGCCAGCAGTTTTAGACTAGCGGGGGGGGATGAGCAGTTCTTC
CASSFRLAGGDEQFF
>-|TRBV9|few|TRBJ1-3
TGTGCCAGCATCGGAAGAGGGGGGCGGTCTCGGGACACCATATATTTT
CASIGRGGRSRDTIYF
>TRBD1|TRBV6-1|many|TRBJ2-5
TGTGCCAGCAGGAGCAGGGGGCAGCGGGAGTACTTC
CASRSRGQREYF
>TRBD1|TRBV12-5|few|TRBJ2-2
TGTGCTAGTGGTTTGGCACCGAGGACAGGGAGTTGGACCGGGGAGCTGTTTTTT
CASGLAPRTGSWTGELFF
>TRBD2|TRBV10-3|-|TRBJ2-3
TGTGTCATCAGGGAAGAAGCGGGGGGCCTTCTTGTTACACAGTATTTT
CVIREEAGGLLVTQYF
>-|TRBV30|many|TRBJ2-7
TGTGCCTGGAGAGTAATCGACGAGCAGTACTTC
CAWRVIDEQYF